This TCR beta chain was identified in a study of cytomegalovirus exposure and HLA in healthy donors. Use of 60 Vbeta and 13 Jbeta primers characterized the PCR. The repertoire was sequenced with immunoSEQ multiplex PCR; TCRdb's copy has only in-frame clones and lacks some. The sample comprises roughly 76,000 clones, around three quarters of which are singletons, and about 2.3% rests with the top ten. V gave up 1 base and J gave up 4 bases; unmatched junction bases: 1. CDR3 length: 14 residues. Germline-derived CDR1 and CDR2 are LGHNA and YNFKEQ. V and J are TRBV4-2 and TRBJ2-1; 7 nucleotides line up with TRBD1. This clonotype was sampled from a man younger than 40 in good health and CMV-seronegative. Sequenced: PBMCs. The CDR3 DNA follows: TGTGCCAGCAGCCAAGGACAGGGTTACAATGAGCAGTTCTTC. Its translation: CASSQGQGYNEQFF.